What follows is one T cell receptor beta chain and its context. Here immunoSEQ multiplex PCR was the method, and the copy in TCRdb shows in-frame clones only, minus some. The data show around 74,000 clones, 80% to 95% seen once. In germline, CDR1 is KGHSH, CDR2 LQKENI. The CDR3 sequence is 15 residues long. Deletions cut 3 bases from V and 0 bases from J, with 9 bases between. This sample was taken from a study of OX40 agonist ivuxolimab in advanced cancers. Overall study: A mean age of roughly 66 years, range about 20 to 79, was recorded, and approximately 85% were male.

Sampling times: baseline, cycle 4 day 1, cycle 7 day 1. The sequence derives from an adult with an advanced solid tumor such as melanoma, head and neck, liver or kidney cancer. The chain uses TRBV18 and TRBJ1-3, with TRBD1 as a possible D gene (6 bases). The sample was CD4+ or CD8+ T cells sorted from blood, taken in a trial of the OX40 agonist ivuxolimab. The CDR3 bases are TGTGCCAGCTCACCTCCAGGGGTCTCTGGAAACACCATATATTTT. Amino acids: CASSPPGVSGNTIYF.